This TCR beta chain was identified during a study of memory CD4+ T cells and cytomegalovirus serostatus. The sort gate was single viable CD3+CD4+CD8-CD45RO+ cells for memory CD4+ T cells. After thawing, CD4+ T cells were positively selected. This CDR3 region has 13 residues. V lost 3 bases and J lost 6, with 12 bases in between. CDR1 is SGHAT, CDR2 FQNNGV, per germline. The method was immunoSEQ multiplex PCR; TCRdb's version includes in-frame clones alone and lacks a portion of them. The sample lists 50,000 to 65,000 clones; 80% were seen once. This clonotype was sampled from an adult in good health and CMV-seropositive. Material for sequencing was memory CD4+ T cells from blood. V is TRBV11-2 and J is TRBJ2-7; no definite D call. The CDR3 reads CASSFPPAAEQYF. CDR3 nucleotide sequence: TGTGCCAGCAGCTTTCCCCCTGCCGCCGAGCAGTACTTC.